The 3 T cell receptor beta chains presented below share a single source sample, sequenced in a study of cytomegalovirus exposure and HLA in healthy donors. The PCR employed 60 Vbeta primers together with 13 Jbeta primers. Assay used: immunoSEQ multiplex PCR; TCRdb lists only in-frame clones, some missing. Of about 160,000 clones listed, around four fifths are singletons. The specimen was PBMCs. The receptors stem from a male donor in good health and CMV-seropositive.

This chain connects TRBV4-3 to TRBJ1-2; 7 bases map to TRBD1. Germline CDR1 is LGHNA and CDR2 is YSLEER. This CDR3 contains 14 residues. After removal of 4 bases from V and 2 bases from J, the junction contained 4 bases not matched to a gene. The CDR3 coding sequence is TGCGCCAGCAGCCCTGACAGGGCGAACTATGGCTACACCTTC. Its protein product is CASSPDRANYGYTF.

This clone turned up a few times. This chain joins TRBV5-6 and TRBJ1-1; D remains unclear. With 5 bases removed from V and 3 bases from J, the gap between germline ends came to 14 bases. The CDR3 sequence is 14 residues long. The V gene's germline CDR1 is SGHDT and CDR2 YYEEEE. The CDR3 DNA is TGTGCCAGCAGTTCGGGAAGGAAGGACACTGAAGCTTTCTTT. The encoded protein is CASSSGRKDTEAFF.

The rearrangement links TRBV10-3 to TRBJ1-1; D may be TRBD1 (5 bases). Germline V CDR1 and CDR2: ENHRY, SYGVKD. V gave up 6 bases and J gave up 5 bases, with 16 bases separating them. The CDR3 contains 14 residues. The CDR3 bases are TGTGCCATCAGGAGGAGGGGCGCGGAGACTGAAGCTTTCTTT. Its translation is CAIRRRGAETEAFF.